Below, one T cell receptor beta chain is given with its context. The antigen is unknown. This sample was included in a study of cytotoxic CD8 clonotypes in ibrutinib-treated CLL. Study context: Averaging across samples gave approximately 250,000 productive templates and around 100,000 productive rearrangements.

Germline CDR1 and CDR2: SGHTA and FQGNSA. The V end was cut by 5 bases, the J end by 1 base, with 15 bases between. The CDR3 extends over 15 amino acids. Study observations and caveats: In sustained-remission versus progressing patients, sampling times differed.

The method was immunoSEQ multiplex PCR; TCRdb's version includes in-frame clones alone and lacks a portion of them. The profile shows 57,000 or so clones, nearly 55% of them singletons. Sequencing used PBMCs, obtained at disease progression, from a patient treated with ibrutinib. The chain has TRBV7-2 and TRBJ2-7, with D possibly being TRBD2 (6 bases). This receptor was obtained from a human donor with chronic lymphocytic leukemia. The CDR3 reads CASSPLADSSYEQYF. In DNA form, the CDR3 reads TGTGCCAGCAGCCCCTTAGCGGACTCTTCCTACGAGCAGTACTTC. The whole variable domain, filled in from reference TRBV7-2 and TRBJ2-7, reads GAGVSQSPSNKVTEKGKDVELRCDPISGHTALYWYRQSLGQGLEFLIYFQGNSAPDKSGLPSDRFSAERTGGSVSTLTIQRTQQEDSAVYLCASSPLADSSYEQYFGPGTRLTVT.